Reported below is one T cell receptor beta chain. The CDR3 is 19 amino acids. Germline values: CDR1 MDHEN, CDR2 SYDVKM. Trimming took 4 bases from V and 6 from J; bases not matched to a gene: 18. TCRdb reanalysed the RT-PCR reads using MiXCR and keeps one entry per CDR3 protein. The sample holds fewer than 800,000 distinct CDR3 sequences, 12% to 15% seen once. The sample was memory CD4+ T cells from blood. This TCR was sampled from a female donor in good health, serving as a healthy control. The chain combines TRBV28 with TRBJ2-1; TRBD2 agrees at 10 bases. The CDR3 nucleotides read TGTGCCAGCAGTTCCCCCCAATGGGCTAGCGGGAGTATTTCCAATGAGCAGTTCTTC. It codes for CASSSPQWASGSISNEQFF.